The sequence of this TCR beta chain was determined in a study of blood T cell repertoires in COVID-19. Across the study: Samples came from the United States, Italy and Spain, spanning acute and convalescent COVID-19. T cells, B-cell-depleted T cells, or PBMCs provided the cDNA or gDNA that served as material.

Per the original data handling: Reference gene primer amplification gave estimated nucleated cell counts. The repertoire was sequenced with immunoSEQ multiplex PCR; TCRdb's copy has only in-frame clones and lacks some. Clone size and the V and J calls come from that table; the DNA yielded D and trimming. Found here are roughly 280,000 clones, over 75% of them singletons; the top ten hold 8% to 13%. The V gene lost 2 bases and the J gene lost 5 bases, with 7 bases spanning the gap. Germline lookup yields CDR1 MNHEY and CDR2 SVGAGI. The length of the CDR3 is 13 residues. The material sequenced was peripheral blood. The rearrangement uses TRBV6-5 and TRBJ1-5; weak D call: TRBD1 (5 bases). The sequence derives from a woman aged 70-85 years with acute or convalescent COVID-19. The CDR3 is CASSYLGHQPQHF. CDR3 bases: TGTGCCAGCAGTTACCTGGGGCATCAGCCCCAGCATTTT.